The 22 T cell receptor beta chains reported below all come from one sample, sequenced in a study of beta chain features in type 1 diabetes. Every bit of the isolated RNA underwent reverse transcription, so sequencing read expressed TCRB transcripts. Method: immunoSEQ multiplex PCR; TCRdb's copy keeps in-frame clones and lacks some. The sample holds roughly 150,000 clones; about 8.1% are singletons and the top ten take 0.54%. Notes on the study in general: TCRB CDR3s were moderately but significantly shorter in Type 1 diabetes patients in all four CD4+ subsets.

Their antigens are not known. Sequencing was done on a sample of central memory CD4+ T cells from blood. The receptors were gathered from a woman younger than 30 with type 1 diabetes.

This clone was seen a few times. V gene TRBV7-2 combines with J gene TRBJ1-4; tentatively, D is TRBD1 (5 bases). CDR1 is SGHTA and CDR2 is FQGNSA in the germline V gene. The CDR3 has 15 residues. The V end lost 1 base, the J end lost 2 bases, and 8 bases lay between the germline ends. The CDR3 protein is CASSLGGRTNEKLFF. In DNA form, the CDR3 reads TGTGCCAGCAGCTTAGGGGGCAGGACTAATGAAAAACTGTTTTTT.

In its sample, this clone was seen a few times. This sequence joins TRBV19 and TRBJ2-5; the D gene is possibly TRBD1 (6 bases). With 5 bases removed from V and 5 bases from J, the gap between germline ends came to 15 bases. Germline CDR1 reads LNHDA; CDR2 reads SQIVND (reference sequence). The CDR3 has 14 residues. This chain's CDR3 is CASSVHRDGETQYF. The DNA of the CDR3 is TGTGCCAGTAGTGTCCACAGGGACGGCGAGACCCAGTACTTC.

The CDR3 DNA is TGTGCCAGCAGTCCGGTCGCAGGTCGGACTAGCGGCAATGAGCAGTTCTTC. Amino acid sequence: CASSPVAGRTSGNEQFF. This chain uses TRBV27 with TRBJ2-1; 10 bases agree with TRBD2. Germline trimming cut 5 bases from V and 6 bases from J; bases unmatched to any gene: 13. Germline V gives CDR1 MNHEY, CDR2 SMNVEV (reference sequence). This CDR3 has 17 residues.

This clone was seen many times. The sample has other DNA sequences that encode this CDR3 too. The chain is built from TRBV29-1 and TRBJ2-5; D not certain. V was clipped by 6 bases and J by 5 bases, with 10 bases between them. This CDR3 is 11 amino acids long. Germline V CDR1 and CDR2: SQVTM, ANQGSEA. The CDR3 bases are TGCAGCGTCCTAGGTCCGGAGACCCAGTACTTC. It is translated as CSVLGPETQYF.

This clone was detected only a few times. The chain is built from TRBV5-1 and TRBJ2-1; the match to TRBD2 covers 11 bases. Looked up from germline, CDR1 is SGHRS and CDR2 is YFSETQ. The J segment lost 7 bases and the V segment lost 6 bases, leaving 15 bases of the junction unmatched. The CDR3 loop spans 17 amino acids. The CDR3 loop reads CASTRGTSGSGGNEQFF. The CDR3 region has the DNA TGCGCCAGCACCCGGGGAACTAGCGGGAGTGGAGGTAATGAGCAGTTCTTC.

The chain combines TRBV7-2 with TRBJ2-5; a weak D match, TRBD1 (5 bases). Looked up from germline, CDR1 is SGHTA and CDR2 is FQGNSA. The CDR3 totals 13 residues. V lost 5 bases and J lost 1, with 8 bases in between. In nucleotides, the CDR3 is TGTGCCAGCAGCCCGGACACCCAAGAGACCCAGTACTTC. The encoded protein is CASSPDTQETQYF.

This clone was counted between two and nine times. V usage is TRBV15 and J usage is TRBJ2-5, with D unclear. Germline values: CDR1 LNHNV, CDR2 YYDKDF (reference sequence). The CDR3 is 15 residues long. The V end was cut by 0 bases, the J end by 1 base, with 9 bases between. The CDR3 spells CATSRDPNSQETQYF. For the CDR3, the DNA is TGTGCCACCAGCAGAGATCCTAACAGCCAAGAGACCCAGTACTTC.

The gene calls are TRBV18 and TRBJ2-1, with 8 bases matching TRBD2. V trimming: 6 bases; J trimming: 8 bases; junction bases outside the gene matches: 12. CDR1 KGHSH and CDR2 LQKENI come from the germline V gene. The CDR3 is 15 residues long. The CDR3: CASSPRGGPGDEQFF. CDR3 nucleotides: TGTGCCAGCTCTCCCCGGGGGGGCCCTGGGGATGAGCAGTTCTTC.

This rearrangement joins TRBV4-1 to TRBJ2-1; no definite D call. This CDR3 has 14 residues. Germline lookup yields CDR1 MGHRA and CDR2 YSYEKL. V lost 1 base and J lost 5, with 9 bases in between. The CDR3 DNA reads TGCGCCAGCAGCCAAGCCCGAGAAAACAATGAGCAGTTCTTC. It codes for CASSQARENNEQFF.

This clone showed up many times. The genes are TRBV15 and TRBJ2-3; TRBD2 aligns across 9 bases. Germline assignment: CDR1 LNHNV and CDR2 YYDKDF (reference sequence). The CDR3 extends over 18 amino acids. With 1 base clipped from V and 6 bases from J, the junction kept 14 bases outside the gene matches. The CDR3: CATSRGGGVAGGPDTQYF. The CDR3 DNA sequence: TGTGCCACCAGCAGAGGGGGTGGCGTGGCGGGAGGGCCCGATACGCAGTATTTT.

This chain joins TRBV19 and TRBJ2-5, with 7 nucleotides matching TRBD1. With V trimmed by 5 bases and J by 7 bases, 10 bases remained unmatched. CDR3 length equals 14 residues. Germline CDR1 and CDR2: LNHDA and SQIVND (reference sequence). CDR3 sequence (DNA): TGTGCCAGTAGTGCCGGGACAGAGGGGACGACCCAGTACTTC. Translating it yields CASSAGTEGTTQYF.

This clone was seen a handful of times. The chain recombines TRBV30 with TRBJ2-7; D possibly corresponds to TRBD1 (6 bases). Trimming stripped 3 bases from V and 2 bases from J, with 14 bases between. The CDR3 is 14 amino acids. Germline V gene lookup returns CDR1 GTSNPN and CDR2 SVGIG (reference sequence). The CDR3 is CAWRSGTLTYEQYF. The CDR3 DNA reads as TGTGCCTGGAGGTCCGGGACACTAACCTACGAGCAGTACTTC. Combining the CDR3 with reference TRBV30 and TRBJ2-7 gives the whole variable domain SQTIHQWPATLVQPVGSPLSLECTVEGTSNPNLYWYRQAAGRGLQLLFYSVGIGQISSEVPQNLSASRPQDRQFILSSKKLLLSDSGFYLCAWRSGTLTYEQYFGPGTRLTVT.

V and J are TRBV11-3 and TRBJ2-3, with D perhaps matching TRBD2 (6 bases). Germline V gene data show CDR1 as SGHNT and CDR2 as YENEEA. V was pared by 2 bases and J by 0 bases, with 12 bases between. The CDR3 length is 16 residues. The CDR3 coding sequence is TGTGCCAGCAGCTTATTCGGCGGGGCTAGCACAGATACGCAGTATTTT. Protein: CASSLFGGASTDTQYF.

As to this clone: This specimen includes other DNA sequences encoding the same CDR3. The chain combines TRBV18 with TRBJ2-7; possible D gene TRBD1, 5 bases. The length of the CDR3 is 14 residues. The V and J ends lost 3 bases and 7 bases respectively, with 16 bases between them. The germline CDR1 and CDR2 sequences are KGHSH and LQKENI. CDR3 amino acids: CASSPPGQGGEQYF. The CDR3 DNA reads TGTGCCAGCTCACCCCCCGGGCAGGGTGGAGAGCAGTACTTC.

In its sample, this clone was seen a few times. The V gene is TRBV10-3, the J gene TRBJ2-4, with 7 bases fitting TRBD2. Germline CDR1 and CDR2: ENHRY and SYGVKD. The CDR3 sequence is 18 residues long. The junction had 10 bases not matched to a gene; V was cut back by 0 bases and J by 2 bases. The CDR3: CAISESGSGVGSKNIQYF. In DNA form, the CDR3 reads TGTGCCATCAGTGAGTCGGGGAGCGGGGTAGGATCCAAAAACATTCAGTACTTC.

The chain uses TRBV18 and TRBJ1-5; D gene unclear. Trimming took off 2 bases at V and 3 bases at J, with 14 bases between the two ends. The CDR3 is made up of 16 amino acids. Looked up from germline, CDR1 is KGHSH and CDR2 is LQKENI. The CDR3 protein is CASSPSERINNQPQHF. CDR3 coding DNA: TGTGCCAGCTCACCATCGGAGCGGATCAACAATCAGCCCCAGCATTTT.

The table lists this clone with a few counts. The chain couples TRBV29-1 to TRBJ2-1; 11 bases line up with TRBD2. Germline CDR1 SQVTM, CDR2 ANQGSEA. V trimming: 7 bases; J trimming: 5 bases; junction bases outside the gene matches: 19. The CDR3 has 18 amino acids. The CDR3 is CSGGGTSGPFGHDNEQFF. DNA of the CDR3: TGCAGCGGGGGGGGGACTAGCGGCCCCTTCGGTCACGACAATGAGCAGTTCTTC.

The J gene is TRBJ2-5, the V gene TRBV29-1, with D perhaps TRBD2 (5 bases). Germline V gives CDR1 SQVTM, CDR2 ANQGSEA. Trimming cost V 8 bases and J 5 bases, with 18 bases left between them. The CDR3 is 13 residues long. Here the CDR3 DNA reads TGCAGCACTACTAGAGGATTCGGGGAGACCCAGTACTTC. Translating gives CSTTRGFGETQYF.

The chain joins TRBV7-3 to TRBJ2-3; 8 nucleotides match TRBD2. Trimming cost V 4 bases and J 2 bases; bases outside gene matches: 5. Per germline, CDR1 SGHTA and CDR2 FQGTGA. The CDR3 has 15 residues. Written as DNA, the CDR3 is TGTGCCAGCAGCTCCCGACTAGCGATCACAGATACGCAGTATTTT. It yields the protein CASSSRLAITDTQYF.

The rearrangement links TRBV7-9 to TRBJ1-4; the D gene is possibly TRBD1 (6 bases). The CDR3 loop spans 14 amino acids. Germline values: CDR1 SEHNR, CDR2 FQNEAQ (reference sequence). V was pared by 5 bases and J by 4 bases, with 11 bases between. The DNA for the CDR3 is TGTGCCAGCAGCCCTGGACAGTTTAATGAAAAACTGTTTTTT. Residues: CASSPGQFNEKLFF.

The chain is built from TRBV27 and TRBJ2-5; 16 bases fit TRBD2. Germline lookup yields CDR1 MNHEY and CDR2 SMNVEV (reference sequence). There are 20 residues in the CDR3. V shed 5 bases and J 5 bases; nucleotides not matched to a gene: 17. As DNA, the CDR3 is TGTGCCAGCAGTCCACTGGGACTAGCGGGAGGGCCCAGAGGGTCTGAGACCCAGTACTTC. Translating gives CASSPLGLAGGPRGSETQYF.

This clone was seen many times. This chain joins TRBV5-6 and TRBJ1-2; 9 bases are a match to TRBD1. The ends lost 3 bases at V and 4 bases at J; junction bases unmatched: 4. CDR3 length: 14 residues. In germline, CDR1 is SGHDT, CDR2 YYEEEE. The CDR3 region has the DNA TGTGCCAGCAGCTCCGGGACAGGGTTCTATGGCTACACCTTC. It specifies CASSSGTGFYGYTF. Full variable domain (missing parts from reference TRBV5-6 and TRBJ1-2): DAGVTQSPTHLIKTRGQQVTLRCSPKSGHDTVSWYQQALGQGPQFIFQYYEEEERQRGNFPDRFSGHQFPNYSSELNVNALLLGDSALYLCASSSGTGFYGYTFGSGTRLTVV.